Presented here are 4 T cell receptor beta chains from one specimen sequenced in a study of T cell responses to AZD1222 COVID-19 vaccine listed by TCRdb under 2021. Preparation of the library involved the immunoSEQ multiplex PCR assay. This immuneACCESS table, as held by TCRdb, lists in-frame sequences with V and J called but not all clones. Of the missing ones, under half trace to an unresolved V gene in checked studies; the others have no known cause. This sample holds 140,000 to 150,000 clones; about 93% were observed only once. 5.2% of the sample comes from the top ten. The meaning of the sample's time point label: baseline before first vaccination. The specimen comprised peripheral blood, sampled on day 0 of AZD1222 vaccination. The receptors here all came from an adult in good health.

The V gene is TRBV27, the J gene TRBJ1-2, with D perhaps TRBD1 (5 bases). Germline-derived CDR1 and CDR2 are MNHEY and SMNVEV (reference sequence). Trimming stripped 3 bases from V and 3 bases from J, with 8 bases between. CDR3 size: 13 residues. The CDR3 protein is CASSFGTHYGYTF. Here the CDR3 DNA reads TGTGCCAGCAGTTTTGGGACCCACTATGGCTACACCTTC.

The chain employs TRBV5-6 and TRBJ1-2, with no clear D. This CDR3 has 12 amino acids. V was trimmed by 3 bases and J by 3 bases, leaving 6 bases between them. Per the germline V gene, CDR1 is SGHDT and CDR2 is YYEEEE. CDR3 loop: CASSSWDYGYTF. The CDR3 bases are TGTGCCAGCAGCTCGTGGGACTATGGCTACACCTTC. Full variable domain (remainder filled in from reference TRBV5-6 and TRBJ1-2): DAGVTQSPTHLIKTRGQQVTLRCSPKSGHDTVSWYQQALGQGPQFIFQYYEEEERQRGNFPDRFSGHQFPNYSSELNVNALLLGDSALYLCASSSWDYGYTFGSGTRLTVV.

The chain employs TRBV29-1 and TRBJ1-1, with TRBD1 as a possible D gene (6 bases). Per germline, CDR1 SQVTM and CDR2 ANQGSEA. The CDR3 contains 14 residues. Trimming shortened V by 5 bases and J by 5 bases, and 18 bases separated the two germline ends. The CDR3 loop is CSVTREGGGTEAFF. In nucleotides, the CDR3 is TGCAGCGTTACCCGGGAGGGGGGAGGAACTGAAGCTTTCTTT.

The chain combines TRBV4-1 with TRBJ2-1; D unresolved. Germline V gene sequence: CDR1 MGHRA, CDR2 YSYEKL. The CDR3 is 15 residues long. V was shortened by 0 bases and J by 6 bases, with 12 bases between the two germline ends. The CDR3 DNA reads TGCGCCAGCAGCCAAGAGCTGCGGCCCGGCAATGAGCAGTTCTTC. It yields the protein CASSQELRPGNEQFF.